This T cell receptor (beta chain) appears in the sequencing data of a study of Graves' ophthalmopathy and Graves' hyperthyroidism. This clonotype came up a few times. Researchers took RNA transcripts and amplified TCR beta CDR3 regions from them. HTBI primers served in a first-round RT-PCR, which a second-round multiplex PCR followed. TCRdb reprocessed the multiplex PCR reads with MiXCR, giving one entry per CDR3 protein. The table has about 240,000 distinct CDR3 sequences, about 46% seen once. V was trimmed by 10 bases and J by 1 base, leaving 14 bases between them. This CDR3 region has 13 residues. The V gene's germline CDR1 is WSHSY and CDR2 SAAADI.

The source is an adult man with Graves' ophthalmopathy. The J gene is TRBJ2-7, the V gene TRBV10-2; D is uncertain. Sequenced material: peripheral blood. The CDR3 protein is CATGSGPSYEQYF. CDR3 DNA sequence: TGCGCCACCGGGTCAGGTCCTTCCTACGAGCAGTACTTC.